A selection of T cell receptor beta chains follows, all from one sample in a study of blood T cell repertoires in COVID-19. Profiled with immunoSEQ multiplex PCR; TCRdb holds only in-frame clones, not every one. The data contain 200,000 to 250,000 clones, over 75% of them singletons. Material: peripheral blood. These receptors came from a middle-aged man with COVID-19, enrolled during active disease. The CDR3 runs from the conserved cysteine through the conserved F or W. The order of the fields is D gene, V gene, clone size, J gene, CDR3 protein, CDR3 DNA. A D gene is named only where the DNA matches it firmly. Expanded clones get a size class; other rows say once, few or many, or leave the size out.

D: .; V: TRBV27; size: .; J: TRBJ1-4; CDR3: CARLRPGGAEEKLFF; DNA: TGTGCCCGACTCCGCCCCGGCGGGGCGGAGGAAAAACTGTTTTTT
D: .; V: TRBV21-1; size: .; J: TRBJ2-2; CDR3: CASSAQDRVTGELFF; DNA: TGTGCCAGCAGCGCCCAGGACAGGGTCACCGGGGAGCTGTTTTTT
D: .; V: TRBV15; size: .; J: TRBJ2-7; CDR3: CATSRTAGRGEQYF; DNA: TGTGCCACCAGCAGGACAGCGGGCAGAGGGGAGCAGTACTTC
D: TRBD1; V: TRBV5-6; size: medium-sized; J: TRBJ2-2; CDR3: CASSFAGTVIGELFF; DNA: TGTGCCAGCAGCTTTGCCGGGACAGTGATCGGGGAGCTGTTTTTT
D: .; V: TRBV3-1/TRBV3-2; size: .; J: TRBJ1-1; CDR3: CASSQDYGGNTEAFF; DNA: TGTGCCAGCAGCCAGGACTACGGCGGGAACACTGAAGCTTTCTTT
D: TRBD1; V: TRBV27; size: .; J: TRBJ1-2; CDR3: CASKGLGQGVVYGYTF; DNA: TGTGCCAGCAAGGGCCTCGGACAGGGGGTCGTGTATGGCTACACCTTC
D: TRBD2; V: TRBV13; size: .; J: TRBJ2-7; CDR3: CASSLGASGVGEQYF; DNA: TGTGCCAGCAGCTTAGGTGCTAGCGGGGTTGGTGAGCAGTACTTC
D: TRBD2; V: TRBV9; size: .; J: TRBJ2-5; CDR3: CASSVAAGGRGKETQYF; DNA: TGTGCCAGCAGCGTAGCGGCGGGGGGCCGGGGAAAAGAGACCCAGTACTTC
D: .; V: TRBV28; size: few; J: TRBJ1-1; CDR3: CASSLGHTEAFF; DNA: TGTGCCAGCAGTTTAGGCCACACTGAAGCTTTCTTT
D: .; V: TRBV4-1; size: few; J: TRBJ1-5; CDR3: CASSQGVNQPQHF; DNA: TGCGCCAGCAGCCAAGGCGTTAATCAGCCCCAGCATTTT
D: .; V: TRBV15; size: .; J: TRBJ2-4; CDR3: CATSTTGQLLAKNIQYF; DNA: TGTGCCACCAGCACTACAGGGCAGCTCCTAGCCAAAAACATTCAGTACTTC
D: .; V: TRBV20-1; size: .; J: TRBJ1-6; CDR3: CSARAGMALHF; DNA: TGCAGTGCTAGGGCGGGAATGGCCCTCCACTTT
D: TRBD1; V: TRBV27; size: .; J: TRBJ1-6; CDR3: CASSLNRGTGSPLHF; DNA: TGTGCCAGCAGTTTAAACAGGGGGACCGGTTCACCCCTCCACTTT
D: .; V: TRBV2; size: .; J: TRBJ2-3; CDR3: CASSRLVISTDTQYF; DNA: TGTGCCAGCAGTCGACTAGTCATTAGCACAGATACGCAGTATTTT
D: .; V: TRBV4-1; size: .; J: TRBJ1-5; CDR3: CASSQEAVTSNQPQHF; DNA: TGCGCCAGCAGCCAAGAGGCGGTGACGAGCAATCAGCCCCAGCATTTT
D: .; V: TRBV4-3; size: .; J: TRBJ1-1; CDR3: CASSQEGRASTEAFF; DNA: TGCGCCAGCAGCCAAGAGGGCAGGGCGTCAACTGAAGCTTTCTTT
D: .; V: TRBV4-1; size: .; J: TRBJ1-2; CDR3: CASSQDGVYGYTF; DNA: TGCGCCAGCAGCCAAGACGGGGTCTATGGCTACACCTTC
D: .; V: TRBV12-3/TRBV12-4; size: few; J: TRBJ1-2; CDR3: CASSPDYGYTF; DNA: TGTGCCAGCAGTCCCGACTATGGCTACACCTTC
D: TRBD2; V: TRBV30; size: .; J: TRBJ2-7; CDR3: CAWSWLGGLASEQYF; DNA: TGTGCCTGGAGTTGGTTAGGCGGACTAGCCTCCGAGCAGTACTTC
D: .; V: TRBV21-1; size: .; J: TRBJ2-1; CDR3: CASSKTRDSYSEQFF; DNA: TGTGCCAGCAGCAAAACCAGGGACAGTTACAGTGAGCAGTTCTTC
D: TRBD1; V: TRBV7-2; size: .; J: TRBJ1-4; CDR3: CASSPGQGGKLFF; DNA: TGTGCCAGCAGCCCGGGACAGGGAGGGAAACTGTTTTTT
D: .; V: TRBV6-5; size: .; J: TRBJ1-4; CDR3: CASSSRTPGENEKLFF; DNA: TGTGCCAGCAGTTCGAGGACCCCGGGAGAGAATGAAAAACTGTTTTTT
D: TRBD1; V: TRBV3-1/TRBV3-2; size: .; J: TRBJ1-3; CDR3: CASSSGTGFSGNTIYF; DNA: TGTGCCAGCAGTTCCGGGACAGGGTTTTCTGGAAACACCATATATTTT
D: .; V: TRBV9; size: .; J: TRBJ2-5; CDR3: CASSVSPQETQYF; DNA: TGTGCCAGCAGCGTGAGCCCACAAGAGACCCAGTACTTC
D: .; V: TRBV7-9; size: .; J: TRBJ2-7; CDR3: CASSLSNEQYF; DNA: TGTGCCAGCAGCTTATCCAACGAGCAGTACTTC
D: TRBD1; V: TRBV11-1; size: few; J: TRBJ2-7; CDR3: CASSLGGQVQEQYF; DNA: TGTGCCAGCAGCTTAGGAGGACAGGTACAGGAGCAGTACTTC
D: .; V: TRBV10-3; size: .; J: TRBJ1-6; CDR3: CAISDSYGNSPLHF; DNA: TGTGCCATCAGTGACAGTTATGGCAATTCACCCCTCCACTTT
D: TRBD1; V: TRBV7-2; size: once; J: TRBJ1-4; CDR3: CASSRDRGYEKLFF; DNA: TGTGCCAGCAGCCGGGACAGGGGGTACGAAAAACTGTTTTTT
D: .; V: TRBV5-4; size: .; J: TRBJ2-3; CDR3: CASSLEAGEDTQYF; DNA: TGTGCCAGCAGCTTGGAGGCCGGAGAAGATACGCAGTATTTT